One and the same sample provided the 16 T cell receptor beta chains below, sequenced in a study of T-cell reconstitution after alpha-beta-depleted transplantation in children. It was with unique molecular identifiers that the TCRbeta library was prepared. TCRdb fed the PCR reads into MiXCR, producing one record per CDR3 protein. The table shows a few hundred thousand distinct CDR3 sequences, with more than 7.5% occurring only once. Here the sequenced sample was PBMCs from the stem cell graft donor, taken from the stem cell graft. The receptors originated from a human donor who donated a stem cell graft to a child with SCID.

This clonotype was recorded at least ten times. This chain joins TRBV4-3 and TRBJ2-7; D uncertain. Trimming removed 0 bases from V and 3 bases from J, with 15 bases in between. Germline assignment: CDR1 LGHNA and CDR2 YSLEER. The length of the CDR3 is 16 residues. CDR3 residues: CASSQDLWGEDYEQYF. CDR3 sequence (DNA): TGCGCCAGCAGCCAAGATCTATGGGGTGAGGACTACGAGCAGTACTTC.

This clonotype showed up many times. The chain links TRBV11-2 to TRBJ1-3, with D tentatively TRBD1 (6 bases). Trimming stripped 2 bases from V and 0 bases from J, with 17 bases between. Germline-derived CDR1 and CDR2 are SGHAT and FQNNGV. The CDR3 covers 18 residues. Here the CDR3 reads CASSLQGAGAYSGNTIYF. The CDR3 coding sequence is TGTGCCAGCAGCTTACAAGGGGCAGGGGCTTACTCTGGAAACACCATATATTTT.

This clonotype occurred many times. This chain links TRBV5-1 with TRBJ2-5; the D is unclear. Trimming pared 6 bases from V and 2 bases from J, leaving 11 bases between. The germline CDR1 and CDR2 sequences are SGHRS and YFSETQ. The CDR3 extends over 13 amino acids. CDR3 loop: CASTVGRQETQYF. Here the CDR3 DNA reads TGCGCCAGCACTGTCGGTCGTCAAGAGACCCAGTACTTC.

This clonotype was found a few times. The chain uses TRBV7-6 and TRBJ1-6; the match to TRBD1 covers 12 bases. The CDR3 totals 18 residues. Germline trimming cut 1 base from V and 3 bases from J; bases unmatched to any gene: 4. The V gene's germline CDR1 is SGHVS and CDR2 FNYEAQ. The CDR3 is CASSLGGQGAYYNSPLHF. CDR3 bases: TGTGCCAGCAGCTTAGGGGGACAGGGGGCCTACTATAATTCACCCCTCCACTTT. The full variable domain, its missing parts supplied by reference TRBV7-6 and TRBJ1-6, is GAGVSQSPRYKVTKRGQDVALRCDPISGHVSLYWYRQALGQGPEFLTYFNYEAQQDKSGLPNDRFSAERPEGSISTLTIQRTEQRDSAMYRCASSLGGQGAYYNSPLHFGNGTRLTVT.

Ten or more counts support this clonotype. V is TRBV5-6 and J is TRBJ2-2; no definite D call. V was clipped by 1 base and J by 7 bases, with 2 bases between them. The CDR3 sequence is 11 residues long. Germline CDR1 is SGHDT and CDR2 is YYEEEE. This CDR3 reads CASSLRGELFF. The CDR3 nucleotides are TGTGCCAGCAGCTTGCGCGGGGAGCTGTTTTTT.

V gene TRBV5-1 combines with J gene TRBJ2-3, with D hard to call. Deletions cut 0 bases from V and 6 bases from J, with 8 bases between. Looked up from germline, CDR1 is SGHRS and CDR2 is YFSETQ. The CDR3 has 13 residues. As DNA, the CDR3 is TGCGCCAGCAGCTTGGATGCGTGGGATACGCAGTATTTT. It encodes CASSLDAWDTQYF.

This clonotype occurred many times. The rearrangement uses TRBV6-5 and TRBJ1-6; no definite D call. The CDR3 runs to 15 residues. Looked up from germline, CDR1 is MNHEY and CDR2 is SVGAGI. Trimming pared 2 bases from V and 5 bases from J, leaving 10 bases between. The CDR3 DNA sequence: TGTGCCAGCAGTTACACAGACGGCCATAATTCACCCCTCCACTTT. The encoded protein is CASSYTDGHNSPLHF.

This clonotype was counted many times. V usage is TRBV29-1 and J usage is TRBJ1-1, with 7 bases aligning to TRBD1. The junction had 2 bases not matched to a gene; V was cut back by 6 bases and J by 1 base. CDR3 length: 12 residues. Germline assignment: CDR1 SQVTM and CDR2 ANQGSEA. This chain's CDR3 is CSVYRGNTEAFF. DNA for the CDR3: TGCAGCGTATACAGGGGGAACACTGAAGCTTTCTTT.

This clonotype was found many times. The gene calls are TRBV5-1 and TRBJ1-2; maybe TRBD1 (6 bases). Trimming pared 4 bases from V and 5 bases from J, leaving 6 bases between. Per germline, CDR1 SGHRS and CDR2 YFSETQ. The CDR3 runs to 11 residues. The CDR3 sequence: CASSGQYGYTF. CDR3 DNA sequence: TGCGCCAGCAGCGGACAGTATGGCTACACCTTC.

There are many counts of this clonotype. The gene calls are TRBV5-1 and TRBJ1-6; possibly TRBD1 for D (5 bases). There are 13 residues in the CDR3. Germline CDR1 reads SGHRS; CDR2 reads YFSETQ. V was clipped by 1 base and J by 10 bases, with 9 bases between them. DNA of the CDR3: TGCGCCAGCAGCTTGCTCGGGGGGTCACCCCTCCACTTT. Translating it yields CASSLLGGSPLHF. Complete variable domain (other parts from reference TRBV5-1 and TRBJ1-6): KAGVTQTPRYLIKTRGQQVTLSCSPISGHRSVSWYQQTPGQGLQFLFEYFSETQRNKGNFPGRFSGRQFSNSRSEMNVSTLELGDSALYLCASSLLGGSPLHFGNGTRLTVT.

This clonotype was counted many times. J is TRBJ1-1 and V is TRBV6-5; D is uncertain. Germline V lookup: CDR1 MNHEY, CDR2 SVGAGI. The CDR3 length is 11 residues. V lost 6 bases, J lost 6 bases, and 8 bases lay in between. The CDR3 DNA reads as TGTGCCAGCAGATACGGATCTGAAGCTTTCTTT. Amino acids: CASRYGSEAFF.

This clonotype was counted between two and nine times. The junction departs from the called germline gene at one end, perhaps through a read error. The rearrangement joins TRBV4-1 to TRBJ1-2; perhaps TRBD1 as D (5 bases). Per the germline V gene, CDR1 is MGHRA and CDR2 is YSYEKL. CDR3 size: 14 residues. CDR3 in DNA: TGCGCCAGCAGCCAGCTTACAGGCAACTATGGCGACACCTTC. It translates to CASSQLTGNYGDTF.

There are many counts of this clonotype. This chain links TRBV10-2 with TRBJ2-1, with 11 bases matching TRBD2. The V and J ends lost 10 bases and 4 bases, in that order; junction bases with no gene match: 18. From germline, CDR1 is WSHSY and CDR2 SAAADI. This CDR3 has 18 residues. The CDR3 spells CATGGRGSTSGGYNEQFF. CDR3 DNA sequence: TGCGCCACAGGGGGCCGGGGCAGTACTAGCGGGGGATACAATGAGCAGTTCTTC.

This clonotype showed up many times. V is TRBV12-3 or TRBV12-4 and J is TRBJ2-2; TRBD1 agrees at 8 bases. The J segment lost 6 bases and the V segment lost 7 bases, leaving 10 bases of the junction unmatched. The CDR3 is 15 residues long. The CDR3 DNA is TGTGCCAGCAAGCTAGCAGGGGGCGTAGCCGGGGAGCTGTTTTTT. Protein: CASKLAGGVAGELFF.

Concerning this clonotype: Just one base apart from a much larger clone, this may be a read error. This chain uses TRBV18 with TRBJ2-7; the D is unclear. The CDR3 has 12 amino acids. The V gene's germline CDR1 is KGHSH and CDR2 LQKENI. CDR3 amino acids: CASSPSQVEQHF. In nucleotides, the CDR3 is TGTGCCAGCTCACCAAGCCAGGTCGAGCAGCACTTC.

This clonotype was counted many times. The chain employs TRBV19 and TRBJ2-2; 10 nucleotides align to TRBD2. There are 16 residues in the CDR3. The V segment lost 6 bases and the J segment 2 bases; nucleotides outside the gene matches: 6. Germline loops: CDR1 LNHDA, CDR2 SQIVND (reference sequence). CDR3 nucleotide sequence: TGTGCCAGTAGGCCAGGACTAGCGGTAAACACCGGGGAGCTGTTTTTT. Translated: CASRPGLAVNTGELFF. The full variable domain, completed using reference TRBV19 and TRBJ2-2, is DGGITQSPKYLFRKEGQNVTLSCEQNLNHDAMYWYRQDPGQGLRLIYYSQIVNDFQKGDIAEGYSVSREKKESFPLTVTSAQKNPTAFYLCASRPGLAVNTGELFFGEGSRLTVL.